Listed here are 25 T cell receptor beta chains from one sample, sequenced in a study of OX40 agonist ivuxolimab in advanced cancers. The method was immunoSEQ multiplex PCR; TCRdb's version includes in-frame clones alone and lacks a portion of them. Among roughly 60,000 clones, approximately 91% were seen once, and the ten largest hold around 1.8%. The sequencing used CD4+ or CD8+ T cells sorted from blood, collected in a trial of the OX40 agonist ivuxolimab. These receptors all stem from an adult with an advanced solid tumor such as melanoma, head and neck, liver or kidney cancer.

The V gene is TRBV7-9, the J gene TRBJ2-7, with a possible D match to TRBD1 (7 bases). The V end lost 5 bases, the J end lost 10 bases, and 21 bases lay between the germline ends. The germline CDR1 and CDR2 sequences are SEHNR and FQNEAQ (reference sequence). The CDR3 sequence is 14 residues long. The DNA for the CDR3 is TGTGCCAGCAGCGTCGGGAGAGACAGGGATACCCAGTACTTC. It yields the protein CASSVGRDRDTQYF.

The rearrangement links TRBV7-2 to TRBJ2-2, with D unclear. There are 13 residues in the CDR3. The V end lost 1 base, the J end lost 7 bases, and 7 bases lay between the germline ends. Germline loops: CDR1 SGHTA, CDR2 FQGNSA. CDR3 region: CASSLGTGGELFF. The CDR3 bases are TGTGCCAGCAGCTTAGGAACTGGCGGGGAGCTGTTTTTT.

The CDR3 DNA sequence: TGTGCCAGCAGCCGCACTAGCGGAGGGGCGGAGACCCAGTACTTC. Its translation: CASSRTSGGAETQYF. The chain carries TRBV5-4 and TRBJ2-5; 8 nucleotides agree with TRBD2. J was trimmed by 5 bases and V by 4 bases; bases with no gene match: 10. The CDR3 runs 15 residues. CDR1 is SGHNT and CDR2 is YYREEE in the germline V gene (reference sequence).

The CDR3 spells CASSESGNEKLFF. CDR3 coding DNA: TGTGCCAGCAGTGAATCTGGGAATGAAAAACTGTTTTTT. This chain connects TRBV2 to TRBJ1-4, with unresolved D. Germline lookup yields CDR1 SNHLY and CDR2 FYNNEI. This CDR3 spans 13 amino acids. Deletions cut 2 bases from V and 5 bases from J, with 6 bases between.

This clone was seen once. J is TRBJ1-5 and V is TRBV4-1; no clear D gene. The CDR3 is made up of 13 amino acids. Per germline, CDR1 MGHRA and CDR2 YSYEKL. The V end lost 3 bases, the J end lost 9 bases, and 12 bases lay between the germline ends. CDR3 coding DNA: TGCGCCAGCAGCCACCCCTCCCGGGGGCCCCAGCATTTT. Encoded protein: CASSHPSRGPQHF.

CDR3: CASSERASGSNEQFF. The CDR3 DNA follows: TGTGCCAGCAGTGAACGGGCTAGCGGGAGTAATGAGCAGTTCTTC. The V call is TRBV6-1, the J call TRBJ2-1, with 10 bases identical to TRBD2. This CDR3 contains 15 residues. The V segment lost 2 bases and the J segment 7 bases; nucleotides outside the gene matches: 5. Germline loops: CDR1 MNHNS, CDR2 SASEGT.

The chain joins TRBV19 to TRBJ1-3, with a tentative D call TRBD1 (5 bases). CDR3 length: 15 amino acids. Per the germline V gene, CDR1 is LNHDA and CDR2 is SQIVND (reference sequence). Trimming shortened V by 7 bases and J by 0 bases, and 13 bases separated the two germline ends. The CDR3 bases are TGTGCCAGTACCATGGGGGGACCCTCTGGAAACACCATATATTTT. This translates into CASTMGGPSGNTIYF.

The sample holds a few counts of this clone. The chain uses TRBV11-2 and TRBJ2-5, with 8 nucleotides matching TRBD1. Trimming removed 4 bases from V and 5 bases from J; junction bases left unmatched: 9. The CDR3 length is 15 residues. The germline V gene has CDR1 SGHAT and CDR2 FQNNGV. CDR3: CASSSQGVTFETQYF. CDR3 in DNA: TGTGCCAGCAGCTCACAGGGGGTTACTTTTGAGACCCAGTACTTC.

The rearrangement joins TRBV6-6 to TRBJ2-1; D could derive from TRBD1 or TRBD2 (6 bases each). The CDR3 is 12 amino acids. CDR1 and CDR2 (germline): MNHNY, SVGAGI (reference sequence). Trimming shortened V by 7 bases and J by 9 bases, and 13 bases separated the two germline ends. The CDR3 sequence: CASTEGVGEQFF. CDR3 sequence (DNA): TGTGCCAGCACGGAGGGGGTGGGTGAGCAGTTCTTC.

V is TRBV19 and J is TRBJ1-2; tentatively, D is TRBD1 (5 bases). CDR1 is LNHDA, CDR2 SQIVND, per germline (reference sequence). The CDR3 spans 14 residues. V was pared by 3 bases and J by 4 bases, with 12 bases between. The DNA for the CDR3 is TGTGCCAGTAGTATTCAGGGCGACCTCTATGGCTACACCTTC. It codes for CASSIQGDLYGYTF.

This sequence joins TRBV7-2 and TRBJ2-5; D gene unclear. Germline loops: CDR1 SGHTA, CDR2 FQGNSA. The CDR3 runs 14 residues. V shed 8 bases and J shed 4 bases, with 17 bases lying between them. The CDR3 DNA sequence: TGTGCCAGCGAAACGCAAGGTTTGGGAGAGACCCAGTACTTC. Translated: CASETQGLGETQYF.

J is TRBJ2-2 and V is TRBV7-6, with 12 bases fitting TRBD2. With 2 bases clipped from V and 7 bases from J, the junction kept 11 bases outside the gene matches. CDR1 and CDR2 (germline): SGHVS, FNYEAQ. The CDR3 covers 18 residues. Here the CDR3 reads CASSLSLTSGGSFGELFF. The CDR3 DNA sequence: TGTGCCAGCAGCTTATCTTTGACTAGCGGGGGCTCGTTCGGGGAGCTGTTTTTT. The full variable domain, rest sourced from reference TRBV7-6 and TRBJ2-2, is GAGVSQSPRYKVTKRGQDVALRCDPISGHVSLYWYRQALGQGPEFLTYFNYEAQQDKSGLPNDRFSAERPEGSISTLTIQRTEQRDSAMYRCASSLSLTSGGSFGELFFGEGSRLTVL.

The chain uses TRBV28 and TRBJ2-3; 7 nucleotides line up with TRBD2. The V and J ends lost 4 bases and 6 bases, in that order; junction bases with no gene match: 10. The CDR3 runs to 15 residues. Germline-derived CDR1 and CDR2 are MDHEN and SYDVKM. The CDR3 nucleotides are TGTGCCAGCAGTTCCTCTTTGACTAGCAGGGATACGCAGTATTTT. This encodes CASSSSLTSRDTQYF.

In regard to this clone: Other DNA sequences in the same sample also yield this CDR3. The gene calls are TRBV19 and TRBJ2-2; TRBD1 agrees at 9 bases. Germline V CDR1 and CDR2: LNHDA, SQIVND (reference sequence). Unmatched junction bases numbered 3, after V lost 3 bases and J lost 4 bases. The CDR3 runs to 15 residues. The DNA of the CDR3 is TGTGCCAGTAGTATCGGGACAGGGAGCACCGGGGAGCTGTTTTTT. It translates to CASSIGTGSTGELFF.

The rearrangement uses TRBV19 and TRBJ2-2; TRBD2 is a possible D gene (5 bases). Germline V gene sequence: CDR1 LNHDA, CDR2 SQIVND (reference sequence). V lost 1 base to trimming and J lost 5 bases, with 14 bases between them. This CDR3 is 16 amino acids long. The CDR3: CASSIAAGLGTGELFF. The DNA of the CDR3 is TGTGCCAGTAGTATAGCCGCGGGTCTAGGTACCGGGGAGCTGTTTTTT.

This chain uses TRBV2 with TRBJ2-7, with D unresolved. V lost 1 base and J lost 0, with 7 bases in between. The CDR3 totals 14 residues. Germline V gene lookup returns CDR1 SNHLY and CDR2 FYNNEI. CDR3 in amino acids: CASSEGVASYEQYF. The CDR3 coding sequence is TGTGCCAGCAGTGAAGGGGTCGCCTCCTACGAGCAGTACTTC.

The chain recombines TRBV28 with TRBJ2-4; no clear D. In germline, CDR1 is MDHEN, CDR2 SYDVKM. The CDR3 runs to 11 residues. Between the trimmed V and J ends, which lost 10 bases and 5 bases, there was a span of 9 bases. CDR3 in DNA: TGTGCCACCCTATTTGAAAACATTCAGTACTTC. This encodes CATLFENIQYF.

This chain connects TRBV5-4 to TRBJ1-5, with D tentatively TRBD1 (5 bases). The germline V gene has CDR1 SGHNT and CDR2 YYREEE (reference sequence). The CDR3 is made up of 14 amino acids. V was trimmed by 4 bases and J by 4 bases, leaving 12 bases between them. The CDR3 DNA reads TGTGCCAGCAGCACGGGACCGCAAAATCAGCCCCAGCATTTT. This encodes CASSTGPQNQPQHF.

This clone was observed a few times. The chain combines TRBV11-2 with TRBJ2-7, with D unresolved. Trimming took 1 base from V and 2 from J, leaving 9 bases between them. The germline V gene encodes CDR1 SGHAT and CDR2 FQNNGV. This CDR3 has 14 amino acids. The CDR3 loop reads CASSLVSNPYEQYF. The CDR3 DNA reads TGTGCCAGCAGCTTAGTTTCCAACCCCTACGAGCAGTACTTC.

This chain joins TRBV4-2 and TRBJ2-6; D gene ambiguous. Germline-derived CDR1 and CDR2 are LGHNA and YNFKEQ. This CDR3 contains 15 residues. The V and J ends lost 1 base and 0 bases respectively, with 4 bases between them. The CDR3, as DNA: TGTGCCAGCAGCCAAGTGAGCTCTGGGGCCAACGTCCTGACTTTC. It is translated as CASSQVSSGANVLTF.

The chain combines TRBV27 with TRBJ1-1; 7 nucleotides align to TRBD1. The CDR3 totals 16 residues. The ends lost 2 bases at V and 6 bases at J; junction bases unmatched: 12. CDR1 and CDR2 from the germline V gene are MNHEY and SMNVEV (reference sequence). The CDR3 DNA reads as TGTGCCAGCAGTTTAATCCAGACAGGGAATGGGGCTGAAGCTTTCTTT. Its protein product is CASSLIQTGNGAEAFF.

J is TRBJ2-1 and V is TRBV27; 11 bases are a match to TRBD2. This CDR3 comprises 18 residues. Germline loops: CDR1 MNHEY, CDR2 SMNVEV (reference sequence). J was trimmed by 0 bases and V by 5 bases; bases with no gene match: 9. The DNA for the CDR3 is TGTGCCAGCAGTGATGGGGGGGGACTAGCGGCCTCCTACAATGAGCAGTTCTTC. Its protein is CASSDGGGLAASYNEQFF.

The rearrangement links TRBV15 to TRBJ1-1; D gene unclear. Trimming pared 1 base from V and 1 base from J, leaving 7 bases between. Per the germline V gene, CDR1 is LNHNV and CDR2 is YYDKDF (reference sequence). This CDR3 has 14 amino acids. CDR3 loop: CATSRGRANTEAFF. CDR3 in DNA: TGTGCCACCAGCAGAGGACGGGCGAACACTGAAGCTTTCTTT.

The CDR3 DNA reads as TGTGCCAGCAGTCGGGAACCGGGACAGGGGGTGGAGACCCAGTACTTC. It specifies CASSREPGQGVETQYF. The V gene is TRBV7-6, the J gene TRBJ2-5; 11 bases align to TRBD1. Germline V gives CDR1 SGHVS, CDR2 FNYEAQ. After removal of 6 bases from V and 5 bases from J, the junction contained 11 bases not matched to a gene. This CDR3 is built from 16 residues.

The chain uses TRBV19 and TRBJ1-1; D uncertain. Germline V lookup: CDR1 LNHDA, CDR2 SQIVND (reference sequence). This CDR3 spans 13 amino acids. Trimming left V 6 bases short and J 1 base short, with 9 bases between. CDR3 nucleotide sequence: TGTGCCAGTAGCCCCGATAAGAACACTGAAGCTTTCTTT. It encodes CASSPDKNTEAFF. Full variable domain (missing parts from reference TRBV19 and TRBJ1-1): DGGITQSPKYLFRKEGQNVTLSCEQNLNHDAMYWYRQDPGQGLRLIYYSQIVNDFQKGDIAEGYSVSREKKESFPLTVTSAQKNPTAFYLCASSPDKNTEAFFGQGTRLTVV.